The rows below give T cell receptor beta chains drawn from one sample of a study of T cells in Graves' hyperthyroidism and ophthalmopathy. TCRdb re-called the multiplex PCR reads through MiXCR, storing one row per CDR3 protein. The table lists roughly 500,000 distinct CDR3 sequences, around a quarter of them singletons, with about 11% in the top ten. The sample taken for sequencing was blood. These receptors originate from a woman younger than 45 with Graves' ophthalmopathy. Each CDR3 is given with its conserved first and last residue. D genes are given only for firm matches. Size values are once, few and many counts, or a class for expanded clones, and some rows have none.

d_call	clone_size	v_call	j_call	cdr3_aa	cdr3_nt
NA	NA	TRBV20-1	TRBJ2-7	CSAILIAYEQYF	TGCAGTGCCATCCTGATTGCCTACGAGCAGTACTTC
NA	NA	TRBV19	TRBJ1-5	CASTAREYSNQPQHF	TGTGCCAGTACGGCCAGGGAATATAGCAATCAGCCCCAGCATTTT
NA	NA	TRBV18	TRBJ2-7	CASSPLSDGEQYF	TGTGCCAGCTCCCCCCTTTCAGACGGCGAGCAGTACTTC
TRBD2	NA	TRBV12-3/TRBV12-4	TRBJ2-7	CASSTSGTYEQYF	TGTGCCAGCAGTACTAGCGGAACCTACGAGCAGTACTTC
NA	many	TRBV20-1	TRBJ1-2	CSASVHEIYGYTF	TGCAGTGCTAGCGTCCACGAAATCTATGGCTACACCTTC
NA	NA	TRBV6-1	TRBJ1-2	CASKQQGFYGYTF	TGTGCCAGTAAGCAGCAGGGATTCTATGGCTACACCTTC
NA	many	TRBV14	TRBJ1-2	CASSYGVYYGYTF	TGTGCCAGCAGCTATGGGGTCTACTATGGCTACACCTTC
NA	many	TRBV3-1	TRBJ2-7	CASSQVMGPSSYEQYF	TGTGCCAGCAGCCAAGTGATGGGGCCGAGCTCCTACGAGCAGTACTTC
NA	many	TRBV28	TRBJ1-3	CASTGRAISGNTIYF	TGTGCCAGCACAGGCAGGGCAATTTCTGGAAACACCATATATTTT
NA	many	TRBV4-1	TRBJ2-7	CASSQERVPFPVEQYF	TGCGCCAGCAGCCAAGAGAGGGTGCCATTCCCCGTCGAGCAGTACTTC
TRBD1	NA	TRBV7-2	TRBJ2-7	CASSFQTGNDEQYF	TGTGCCAGCAGCTTCCAGACAGGGAACGACGAGCAGTACTTC
NA	NA	TRBV11-1	TRBJ1-5	CASSLDPRYGNQPQHF	TGTGCCAGCAGCTTAGACCCCAGGTATGGCAATCAGCCCCAGCATTTT
NA	NA	TRBV12-3/TRBV12-4	TRBJ1-1	CASSLKGSTEAFF	TGTGCCAGCAGCCTCAAGGGCAGTACTGAAGCTTTCTTT